This TCR beta chain was recorded in a study of CD8+CD57+ T cells in acquired aplastic anemia. Trimming stripped 0 bases from V and 4 bases from J, with 9 bases between. There are 14 residues in the CDR3. Germline CDR1 LNHDA, CDR2 SQIVND (reference sequence). This clonotype was recorded at least ten times. Genomic DNA acted as the template from which TCR beta VDJ combination and CDR3 sequence profiling were carried out. TCRdb processed the reads anew with MiXCR; each CDR3 protein has one entry. The table has 400,000 to 450,000 distinct CDR3 sequences, around 72% seen once. The sample comprised sorted CD4+, CD8+, or CD8+CD57+ T cells (not recorded which) from PBMCs. This TCR was sampled from a human donor in good health, serving as a control. This rearrangement joins TRBV19 to TRBJ2-5; D unclear. The chain's CDR3 is CASSIDLRTETQYF. CDR3 nucleotide sequence: TGTGCCAGTAGTATAGATCTCAGGACAGAGACCCAGTACTTC.